This T cell receptor (beta chain) is from a study of cytomegalovirus exposure and HLA in healthy donors. Study findings and constraints: Cytomegalovirus status was reportedly diagnosed by the classifier with high specificity and sensitivity. On later analysis, the bulk of CMV-associated TCR beta chains appeared to be HLA-restricted. In a later analysis, parvovirus B19, influenza, CMV and Epstein-Barr virus appeared linked to several top co-occurrence clusters. The HLA-A and HLA-B alleles of most subjects were reportedly predicted accurately from TCR beta sequences.

There are a few counts of this clone. Antigen specificity is unknown. Germline loops: CDR1 SGDLS, CDR2 YYNGEE. The CDR3 totals 21 residues. Unmatched junction bases numbered 16, after V lost 4 bases and J lost 0 bases. The PCR contained 60 Vbeta and 13 Jbeta primers. Some clones are missing from TCRdb's copy, which holds only in-frame ones; the method was immunoSEQ multiplex PCR. This sample has about 130,000 clones, with 10% to 13% found just once. The sequenced material came from PBMCs. The clonotype comes from a woman in her late teens or twenties in good health and CMV-seropositive. The rearrangement links TRBV9 to TRBJ2-1, with 13 positions matching TRBD2. The CDR3 is CASSSIEGTSGKKFSYNEQFF. CDR3 bases: TGTGCCAGCAGCTCTATTGAGGGGACTAGCGGGAAGAAATTCTCCTACAATGAGCAGTTCTTC.